This T cell receptor (beta chain) was captured in a study of T cell responses to AZD1222 COVID-19 vaccine (dated by TCRdb to the early 2020s). Regarding the study in general: Because spike-specific TCR depth and breadth did not differ between the two schedules, AZD1222 recipients who got a second dose at roughly 4 weeks were pooled with those who got a second dose at roughly 12 weeks. TCR sequencing covered some 250 trial participants: approximately 200 given two doses of AZD1222 and approximately 26 given two doses of MenACWY control vaccine. Trial participants were enrolled into age subgroups of 18-55, 56-69 and 70-plus years, which contained approximately 150, 30 and 60 TCR-sequenced participants, respectively.

Based on the germline V gene, the CDR1 and CDR2 sequences are ENHRY and SYGVKD. V lost 8 bases and J lost 4 bases; the stretch between them is 11 bases long. From the cysteine through the phenylalanine, the CDR3 covers 12 amino acids. Only the CDR3 DNA is retained, 36 bases long and in frame from the first base. The CDR3 regions of human TCRbeta chains were subjected to immunosequencing. In the paper's pipeline: TCRs in the repertoires were matched against a reference library of SARS-CoV-2-specific TCRs that had been generated with the MIRA antigen-specificity platform. Breadth was defined as the fraction of unique TCRs that were SARS-CoV-2-associated, and depth was defined as the fraction of total T cells that were SARS-CoV-2-associated. Using the MIRA data, each spike-specific TCR was mapped to the spike region that the TCR reacts to and placed in a CD4 or CD8 class. Log10-transformed breadth and depth values were compared by one-way ANOVA with Sidak's multiple comparisons tests. Sourced from immuneACCESS, this table was stored by TCRdb with only in-frame sequences that have V and J called. A share of the clones is absent; for the studies checked, an unresolved V gene accounts for under half, and the remainder has no known explanation. That table furnishes V, J and clone size, whereas the DNA furnished D and trimming. The sample table contains around 180,000 clones; only one count was recorded for over 80% of them. The ten largest clones take up roughly 10% of the sample.

The time point label on this specimen signifies: baseline before first vaccination. Samples from vaccinated people were obtained from the UK trials COV001 and COV002, which included a single-blind randomized controlled phase 2/3 trial of AZD1222 (ChAdOx1 nCoV-19) in healthy adults. For TCRbeta chain sequencing, PBMC samples were collected from trial participants at day 0 and at day 28 after the second dose. A word on this clone: Its antigen target is currently unknown. Nothing much larger sits one base from this clone, and base qualities are not available.

Overall study results and their limits: Participants were mostly white British and included more females than males, and it was suggested by the authors that clonal diversity may have been underestimated. The 56-69-year group was small, and its depth increase did not reach significance, likely because of low power. After two AZD1222 doses, both the breadth and the depth of spike-specific TCRs were significantly higher than at day 0 and than in MenACWY recipients. Because no samples from the day 14 peak response were available, repertoires could be characterized only after the peak T cell response. Conclusions about previously exposed vaccinees were limited because only six AZD1222 recipients were SARS-CoV-2 seropositive at baseline. Vaccine-associated CD4 TCRs spanned the whole spike protein, with dominant responses in regions 160-218 and 743-854. Nearly half of unique spike-specific TCRs reportedly recognized epitopes outside regions mutated in the B.1.351 and B.1.1.7 variants.

Sample: peripheral blood, taken on day 0 of AZD1222 vaccination. The source of this sequence is an adult in good health. This chain is built from TRBV10-3 and TRBJ1-2; the D gene is possibly TRBD1, with 5 bases matching. The CDR3 sequence is CAISSGVYGYTF. The base sequence is TGTGCCATCTCCTCGGGGGTCTATGGCTACACCTTC.